This TCR beta chain is drawn from a study of control samples from healthy donors and cancer patients. Method: immunoSEQ multiplex PCR; TCRdb's copy keeps in-frame clones and lacks some. The sample lists just over 80,000 clones, roughly 93% occurring once. The V gene lost 5 bases and the J gene lost 6 bases, with 16 bases spanning the gap. The CDR3 runs to 15 residues. From germline, CDR1 is LNHDA and CDR2 SQIVND (reference sequence). The genes are TRBV19 and TRBJ1-4, with unresolved D. This TCR was sampled from a woman aged 18-35 years in good health. Sequencing was performed on blood. The DNA for the CDR3 is TGTGCCAGTAGTGAGGGTTACAGTGAGCATGAAAAACTGTTTTTT. Its translation: CASSEGYSEHEKLFF.